This T cell receptor (beta chain) stems from a study of T-cell reconstitution after alpha-beta-depleted transplantation in children (TCRdb year 2016). Study-level background: Using TCR repertoire profiling, the study quantitatively followed how T-cell immune reconstitution unfolded in children after TCRalphabeta/CD19-depleted allogeneic hematopoietic cell transplantation.

For CDR1 and CDR2, the germline V gene (reference sequence) lists DFQATT and SNEGSKA. Taken from cysteine to phenylalanine, the CDR3 has 13 residues. This entry keeps only the CDR3 DNA: 39 bases, framed from base 1. V sheds 4 bases and J sheds 4 bases, leaving 14 bases between their ends. Libraries were made using PCR. Sequencing used an Illumina HiSeq 2500. TCR libraries were prepared with molecular barcoding, using unique molecular identifiers to normalize TCRbeta repertoire quantification. TCRdb handled the public reads itself, with Q25 trimming in fastp and clone calling in MiXCR, and kept productive beta chains. Every CDR3 protein is listed once, alongside the most common genes and DNA of its rows. The sample data list approximately 200,000 distinct CDR3 sequences, and roughly 15% of these were observed just once. Jointly, the top ten make up about 12% of the sample. This clonotype was seen ten or more times. Its recognized antigen is unknown. No base quality information exists; no much larger clone differs at one position.

Sample: PBMCs from the stem cell graft donor, taken from the stem cell graft. This sequence uses TRBV20-1 and TRBJ2-7; possibly the D gene is TRBD1, per 6 matching bases. This TCR was recovered from a human donor who donated a stem cell graft to a child with acute lymphoblastic leukemia. CDR3 loop: CSANYRANYEQYF. The nucleotide sequence is TGCAGTGCTAACTACAGGGCTAATTACGAGCAGTACTTC.